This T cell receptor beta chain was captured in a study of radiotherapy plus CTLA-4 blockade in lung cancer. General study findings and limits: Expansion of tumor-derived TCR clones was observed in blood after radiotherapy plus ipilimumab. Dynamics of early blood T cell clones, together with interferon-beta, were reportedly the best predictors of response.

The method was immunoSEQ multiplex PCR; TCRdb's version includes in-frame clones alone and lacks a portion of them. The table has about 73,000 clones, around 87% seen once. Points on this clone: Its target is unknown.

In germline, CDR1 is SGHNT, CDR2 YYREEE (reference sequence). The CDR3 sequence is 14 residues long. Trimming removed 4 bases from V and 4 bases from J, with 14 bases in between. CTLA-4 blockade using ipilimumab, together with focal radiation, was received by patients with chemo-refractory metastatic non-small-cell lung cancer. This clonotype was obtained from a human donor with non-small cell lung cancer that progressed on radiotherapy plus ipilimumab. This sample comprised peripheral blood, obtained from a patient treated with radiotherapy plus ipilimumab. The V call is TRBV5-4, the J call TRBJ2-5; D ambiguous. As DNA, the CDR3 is TGTGCCAGCAGCCCTGAGTCTGTAGTAGAGACCCAGTACTTC. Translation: CASSPESVVETQYF.